One and the same sample provided the 26 T cell receptor beta chains below, sequenced in a study of blood T cells in healthy people across ages. Primers used in a second PCR of roughly 7 to 12 cycles were a sample-barcoded 5' primer and a J-beta primer mix. Each CDR3 protein is one row after TCRdb ran MiXCR on the 5' RACE reads. Seen here are 1,300,000 or so distinct CDR3 sequences, roughly 59% observed once, and the top ten hold about 6.7%. The sequencing sample was made of blood. These receptors were obtained from a man between 18 and 29 years old in good health.

The chain joins TRBV20-1 to TRBJ1-6, with 9 nucleotides matching TRBD1. Germline V gives CDR1 DFQATT, CDR2 SNEGSKA (reference sequence). The CDR3 length is 13 residues. Trimming cost V 4 bases and J 6 bases; bases outside gene matches: 1. The CDR3 sequence is CSATGQGNSPLHF. The CDR3 coding sequence is TGCAGTGCTACGGGACAGGGTAATTCACCCCTCCACTTT.

V gene TRBV7-8 combines with J gene TRBJ2-6; D possibly matches TRBD1 or TRBD2 (7 bases each). Germline-derived CDR1 and CDR2 are SGHVS and FQNEAQ. V gave up 0 bases and J gave up 0 bases, with 18 bases separating them. There are 20 residues in the CDR3. The CDR3 loop reads CASSLAGAGGDLSGANVLTF. The CDR3 DNA reads TGTGCCAGCAGCTTAGCCGGAGCAGGGGGGGACCTCTCTGGGGCCAACGTCCTGACTTTC.

This clonotype was seen a handful of times. The rearrangement joins TRBV20-1 to TRBJ2-5, with D possibly being TRBD1 or TRBD2 (5 bases each). Between the trimmed V and J ends, which lost 6 bases and 5 bases, there was a span of 10 bases. The CDR3 runs 11 residues. Germline CDR1 and CDR2: DFQATT and SNEGSKA (reference sequence). CDR3: CSAARDETQYF. The CDR3 DNA reads TGCAGTGCGGCGAGGGACGAGACCCAGTACTTC.

This clonotype was counted a few times. This chain links TRBV10-3 with TRBJ2-4; D unclear. The J call may be incorrect, as the DNA end agrees better with TRBJ2-5. Germline V gives CDR1 ENHRY, CDR2 SYGVKD. The CDR3 is made up of 14 amino acids. The CDR3 DNA reads TGTGCCATCAGTGATCGGACCTCCGGCAAGACCCAGTACTTC. Its translation is CAISDRTSGKTQYF.

V gene TRBV10-3 combines with J gene TRBJ1-4; D unclear. The CDR3 sequence is 12 residues long. The V and J ends lost 10 bases and 6 bases respectively, with 12 bases between them. Per germline, CDR1 ENHRY and CDR2 SYGVKD. CDR3 sequence reads: CANSEGDEKLFF. CDR3 DNA: TGTGCCAACTCAGAGGGAGATGAAAAACTGTTTTTT.

In this sample, this clonotype turned up many times. This chain joins TRBV7-2 and TRBJ2-7; maybe TRBD2 (5 bases). The CDR3 is 14 residues long. Germline V gene lookup returns CDR1 SGHTA and CDR2 FQGNSA. The V end lost 1 base, the J end lost 3 bases, and 10 bases lay between the germline ends. The CDR3 bases are TGTGCCAGCAGCTTAGGAACCGGGGTCTACGAGCAGTACTTC. Protein: CASSLGTGVYEQYF.

The V and J genes are TRBV4-2 and TRBJ2-1, with 7 bases that match TRBD1. CDR1 LGHNA and CDR2 YNFKEQ come from the germline V gene. This CDR3 spans 15 amino acids. V was clipped by 2 bases and J by 13 bases; unmatched bases: 14. CDR3 amino acids: CASSQPDRDGETQFF. The CDR3 DNA is TGTGCCAGCAGCCAACCCGACAGGGATGGGGAGACCCAGTTCTTC.

CDR3 amino acids: CSVDPQNGNTIYF. The CDR3 DNA is TGCAGCGTTGATCCGCAGAACGGAAACACCATATATTTT. The V call is TRBV29-1, the J call TRBJ1-3; no firm D call. The CDR3 covers 13 residues. Germline assignment: CDR1 SQVTM and CDR2 ANQGSEA. V was shortened by 3 bases and J by 4 bases, with 10 bases between the two germline ends.

The chain is built from TRBV20-1 and TRBJ2-3, with unresolved D. CDR1 is DFQATT and CDR2 is SNEGSKA in the germline V gene (reference sequence). This CDR3 has 14 amino acids. Trimming removed 0 bases from V and 4 bases from J, with 11 bases in between. This chain's CDR3 is CSARDPPFPDTQYF. In DNA form, the CDR3 reads TGCAGTGCTAGAGACCCACCCTTCCCAGATACGCAGTATTTT.

This clonotype came up many times. The chain uses TRBV7-2 and TRBJ2-1, with D possibly matching TRBD2 (5 bases). CDR1 and CDR2 (germline): SGHTA, FQGNSA. This CDR3 is built from 14 residues. Trimming cost V 4 bases and J 5 bases, with 12 bases left between them. The CDR3 loop is CASSSPRGNNEQFF. Here the CDR3 DNA reads TGTGCCAGCAGCTCCCCCCGGGGAAACAATGAGCAGTTCTTC.

This chain joins TRBV29-1 and TRBJ2-5; D is undetermined. The CDR3 loop spans 15 amino acids. Germline lookup yields CDR1 SQVTM and CDR2 ANQGSEA. Trimming removed 4 bases at V and 0 bases at J, with 15 bases between. For the CDR3, the DNA is TGCAGCGTTGGACGGTTAGAGTGGTACCAAGAGACCCAGTACTTC. It yields the protein CSVGRLEWYQETQYF.

The rearrangement joins TRBV6-2 or TRBV6-3 to TRBJ1-2; no clear D gene. CDR1 and CDR2 (germline): MNHEY, SVGEGT. Trimming cost V 6 bases and J 0 bases, with 5 bases left between them. This CDR3 region has 12 residues. CDR3 sequence (DNA): TGTGCCAGCAGAAACCCTAACTATGGCTACACCTTC. Translating it yields CASRNPNYGYTF.

V gene TRBV20-1 combines with J gene TRBJ2-1; possible D gene TRBD1, 6 bases. The CDR3 spans 12 residues. From germline, CDR1 is DFQATT and CDR2 SNEGSKA (reference sequence). The V and J ends lost 3 bases and 7 bases respectively, with 10 bases between them. The CDR3 loop reads CSASLGANEQFF. The CDR3 DNA is TGCAGTGCTAGTCTGGGGGCGAATGAGCAGTTCTTC.

The rearrangement links TRBV12-3 or TRBV12-4 to TRBJ2-2, with D possibly matching TRBD1 (5 bases). V was cut by 1 base and J by 1 base, with 10 bases left in between. CDR3 length: 16 residues. CDR3 in amino acids: CASSLEAGWNTGELFF. The CDR3, as DNA: TGTGCCAGCAGTTTAGAAGCAGGGTGGAACACCGGGGAGCTGTTTTTT.

The rearrangement uses TRBV12-5 and TRBJ2-7; 8 bases fit TRBD2. Germline V gives CDR1 LGHNT, CDR2 FRNRAP. The V segment lost 6 bases and the J segment 7 bases; nucleotides outside the gene matches: 26. The CDR3 spans 19 residues. The chain's CDR3 is CASGPAGSTGGRVYNEQYF. The DNA of the CDR3 is TGTGCTAGTGGCCCTGCAGGCTCCACGGGAGGGAGGGTTTACAATGAGCAGTACTTC.

The rearrangement uses TRBV6-2 or TRBV6-3 and TRBJ2-4, with D unresolved. TRBJ2-7 explains the end of the DNA better; the J call may be wrong. The germline V gene has CDR1 MNHEY and CDR2 SVGEGT. The CDR3 runs 14 residues. Written as DNA, the CDR3 is TGTGCCAGCACCGAATCTGTTCCTATCTACGAGCAGTACTTC. Translated, it gives CASTESVPIYEQYF.

This clonotype was picked up a small number of times. V is TRBV20-1 and J is TRBJ2-7; D remains ambiguous. The CDR3 runs to 13 residues. The germline V gene has CDR1 DFQATT and CDR2 SNEGSKA (reference sequence). Deletions cut 0 bases from V and 2 bases from J, with 8 bases between. CDR3 bases: TGCAGTGCTAGAGATTGGCAGCCCTACGAGCAGTACTTC. It yields the protein CSARDWQPYEQYF.

This clonotype was counted between two and nine times. The gene calls are TRBV10-3 and TRBJ2-3; weak D call: TRBD2 (5 bases). Per the germline V gene, CDR1 is ENHRY and CDR2 is SYGVKD. The CDR3 is made up of 14 amino acids. V dropped 7 bases and J dropped 0 bases, with 11 bases sitting between them. CDR3 sequence reads: CAINSAQSTDTQYF. The CDR3 region has the DNA TGTGCCATCAATAGCGCTCAGAGCACAGATACGCAGTATTTT.

The rearrangement uses TRBV11-2 and TRBJ2-1; D gene ambiguous. CDR3 length: 16 amino acids. Germline-derived CDR1 and CDR2 are SGHAT and FQNNGV. V shed 0 bases and J shed 1 base, with 10 bases lying between them. The CDR3 here is CASSLEGGVSYNEQFF. The CDR3 coding sequence is TGTGCCAGCAGCTTAGAGGGCGGTGTATCCTACAATGAGCAGTTCTTC.

DNA of the CDR3: TGTGCCTGGACTAGGGGGGGAGCAGATACGCAGTATTTT. It yields the protein CAWTRGGADTQYF. This chain joins TRBV30 and TRBJ2-3; D perhaps matches TRBD2 (7 bases). The CDR3 runs 13 residues. Per germline, CDR1 GTSNPN and CDR2 SVGIG (reference sequence). V lost 4 bases and J lost 4, with 12 bases in between.

This clonotype has just a few counts. The chain joins TRBV20-1 to TRBJ2-4; perhaps TRBD2 as D (6 bases). The J call may be wrong; the DNA end is better matched by TRBJ2-5. CDR3 length equals 17 residues. Germline V gene sequence: CDR1 DFQATT, CDR2 SNEGSKA (reference sequence). In DNA, the CDR3 is TGCAGTGCTAGGTTAAGGGAGGTAGCGCCAAAACAAGAGACCCAGTACTTC. This codes for CSARLREVAPKQETQYF.

V gene TRBV25-1 combines with J gene TRBJ1-1; D possibly corresponds to TRBD1 (5 bases). The V end lost 2 bases, the J end lost 7 bases, and 11 bases lay between the germline ends. Germline assignment: CDR1 MGHDK and CDR2 SYGVNS. CDR3 length equals 13 residues. The CDR3 coding sequence is TGTGCCAGCAGTGAAGGGGCCGTTGGTGAAGCTTTCTTT. Its translation: CASSEGAVGEAFF.

The genes are TRBV20-1 and TRBJ2-3; 7 bases align to TRBD2. This CDR3 spans 17 amino acids. The V and J ends lost 0 bases and 2 bases, in that order; junction bases with no gene match: 11. The germline V gene encodes CDR1 DFQATT and CDR2 SNEGSKA (reference sequence). CDR3 coding DNA: TGCAGTGCTAGAGATTATCGCCAGCGGGGAACCACAGATACGCAGTATTTT. It encodes CSARDYRQRGTTDTQYF.

The CDR3 nucleotides are TGTGCCAGCAGTGGGGGACTAGCGATTGGGACCCAGTACTTC. It codes for CASSGGLAIGTQYF. V usage is TRBV12-3 or TRBV12-4 and J usage is TRBJ2-5; 10 bases map to TRBD2. V lost 5 bases, J lost 7 bases, and 7 bases stayed unmatched. This CDR3 is built from 14 residues.

The table lists this clonotype with a few counts. The genes are TRBV6-6 and TRBJ2-1, with 11 bases that match TRBD2. The trim removed 2 bases at V and 3 bases at J, leaving 3 bases unmatched. The CDR3 runs 16 residues. The V gene's germline CDR1 is MNHNY and CDR2 SVGAGI (reference sequence). The CDR3 spells CASSYVLAGGYNEQFF. CDR3 DNA sequence: TGTGCCAGCAGTTACGTCCTAGCGGGAGGCTACAATGAGCAGTTCTTC.

This CDR3 reads CASSQLVGLRGVEQFF. The DNA of the CDR3 is TGCGCCAGCAGCCAACTAGTGGGACTTAGGGGGGTTGAGCAGTTCTTC. The chain employs TRBV4-1 and TRBJ2-1; D could derive from TRBD1 or TRBD2 (6 bases each). The CDR3 extends over 16 amino acids. The V end lost 2 bases, the J end lost 9 bases, and 20 bases lay between the germline ends. The V gene's germline CDR1 is MGHRA and CDR2 YSYEKL.